The 5 T cell receptor beta chains presented below share a single source sample, sequenced in a study of T cells in localized non-small cell lung cancer. Produced via immunoSEQ multiplex PCR; TCRdb's table is partial and in-frame only. This table holds approximately 49,000 clones, approximately 80% found once. The sequencing used peripheral blood, collected before any cancer treatment. All receptors derive from a man between 35 and 75 years old with stage I squamous cell lung carcinoma.

This chain joins TRBV9 and TRBJ2-7; no definite D call. This CDR3 is 22 amino acids long. The V end was cut by 0 bases, the J end by 6 bases, with 37 bases between. Germline V gives CDR1 SGDLS, CDR2 YYNGEE. CDR3 nucleotide sequence: TGTGCCAGCAGCGTAGGTCTTGTCTACGGCGTCGATGAAGGTGGAACATGGGGCGAGCAGTACTTC. This codes for CASSVGLVYGVDEGGTWGEQYF.

The chain joins TRBV6-5 to TRBJ1-3, with a weak D call TRBD1 (5 bases). CDR3 length equals 15 residues. Trimming stripped 10 bases from V and 0 bases from J, with 16 bases between. From germline, CDR1 is MNHEY and CDR2 SVGAGI. As DNA, the CDR3 is TGTGCCACGCGGGCCTCAGGACACTCTGGAAACACCATATATTTT. It is translated as CATRASGHSGNTIYF.

The V call is TRBV7-2, the J call TRBJ1-2, with TRBD1 matching over 8 bases. Germline values: CDR1 SGHTA, CDR2 FQGNSA. J gave up 8 bases and V 4 bases, and 6 bases lay outside the gene matches. CDR3 length: 13 residues. CDR3 sequence (DNA): TGTGCCAGCAGCTCGGACAGGGTAGGAGGCTACACCTTC. This gives the protein CASSSDRVGGYTF.

This chain uses TRBV29-1 with TRBJ2-5; 7 bases are shared with TRBD2. The germline V gene encodes CDR1 SQVTM and CDR2 ANQGSEA. The CDR3 runs to 15 residues. V gave up 2 bases and J gave up 9 bases; unmatched junction bases: 15. CDR3 sequence (DNA): TGCAGCGTTGAACGTACAGGAGGGTGGGGAGGGGCCCAGTACTTC. It encodes CSVERTGGWGGAQYF.

This clone was counted a single time. The J gene is TRBJ1-3, the V gene TRBV19, with 7 nucleotides matching TRBD1. The germline V gene has CDR1 LNHDA and CDR2 SQIVND (reference sequence). The CDR3 runs 15 residues. The V gene end was trimmed by 3 bases and the J gene end by 4 bases; junction bases not matched to a gene: 6. CDR3 region: CASSITGTAGNTIYF. CDR3 sequence (DNA): TGTGCCAGTAGTATCACCGGGACAGCCGGAAACACCATATATTTT.